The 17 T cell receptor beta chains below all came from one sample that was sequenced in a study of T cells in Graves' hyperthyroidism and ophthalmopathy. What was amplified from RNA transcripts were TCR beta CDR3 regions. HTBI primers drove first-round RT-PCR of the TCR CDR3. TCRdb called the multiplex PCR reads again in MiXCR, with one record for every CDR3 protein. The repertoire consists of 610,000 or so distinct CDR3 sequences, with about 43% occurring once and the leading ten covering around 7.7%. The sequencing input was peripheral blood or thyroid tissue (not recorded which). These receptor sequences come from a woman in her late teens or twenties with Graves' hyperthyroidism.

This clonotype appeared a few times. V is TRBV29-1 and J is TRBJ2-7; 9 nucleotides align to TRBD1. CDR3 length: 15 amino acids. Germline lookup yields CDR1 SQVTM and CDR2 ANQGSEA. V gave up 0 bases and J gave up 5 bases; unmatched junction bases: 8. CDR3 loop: CSVEDGGTGLNEQYF. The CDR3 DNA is TGCAGCGTTGAAGATGGCGGGACAGGGTTGAACGAGCAGTACTTC.

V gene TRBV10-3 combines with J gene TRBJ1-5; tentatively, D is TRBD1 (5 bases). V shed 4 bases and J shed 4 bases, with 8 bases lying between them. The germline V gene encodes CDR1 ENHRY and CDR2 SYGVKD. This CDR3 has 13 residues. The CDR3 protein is CAISGGGNQPQHF. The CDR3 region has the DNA TGTGCCATCAGTGGGGGGGGAAATCAGCCCCAGCATTTT.

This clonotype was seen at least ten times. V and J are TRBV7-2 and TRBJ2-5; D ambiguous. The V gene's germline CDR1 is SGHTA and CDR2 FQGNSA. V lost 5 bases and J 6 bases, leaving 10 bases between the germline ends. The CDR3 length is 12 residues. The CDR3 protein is CASSPAPQTQYF. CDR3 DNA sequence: TGTGCCAGCAGCCCCGCCCCCCAGACCCAGTACTTC.

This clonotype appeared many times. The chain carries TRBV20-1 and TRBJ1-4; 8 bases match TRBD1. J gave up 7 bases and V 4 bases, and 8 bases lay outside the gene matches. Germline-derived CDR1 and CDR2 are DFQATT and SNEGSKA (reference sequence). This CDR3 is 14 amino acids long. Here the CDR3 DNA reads TGCAGTGCTAAACTACAGGGGGTGACTGAAAAACTGTTTTTT. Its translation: CSAKLQGVTEKLFF.

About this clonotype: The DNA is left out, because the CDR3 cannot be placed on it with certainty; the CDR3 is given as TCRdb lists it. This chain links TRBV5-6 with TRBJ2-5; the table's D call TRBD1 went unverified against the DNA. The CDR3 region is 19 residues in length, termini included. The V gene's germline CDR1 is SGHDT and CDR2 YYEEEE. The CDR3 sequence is CASSIYLCSVGAGPETQYF.

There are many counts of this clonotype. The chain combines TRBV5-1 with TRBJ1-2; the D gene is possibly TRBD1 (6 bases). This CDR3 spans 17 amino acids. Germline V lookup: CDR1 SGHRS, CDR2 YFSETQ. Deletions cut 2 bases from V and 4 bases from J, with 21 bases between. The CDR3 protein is CASSFSPGGRSGYGYTF. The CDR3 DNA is TGCGCCAGCAGCTTTTCGCCCGGGGGCAGGTCCGGCTATGGCTACACCTTC. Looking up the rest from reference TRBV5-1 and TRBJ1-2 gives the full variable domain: KAGVTQTPRYLIKTRGQQVTLSCSPISGHRSVSWYQQTPGQGLQFLFEYFSETQRNKGNFPGRFSGRQFSNSRSEMNVSTLELGDSALYLCASSFSPGGRSGYGYTFGSGTRLTVV.

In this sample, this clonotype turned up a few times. The CDR3 nucleotides are TGTGCCAGTAGTATATTGGCAGGGGGCTTTAGCACCGGGGAGCTGTTTTTT. Translation gives CASSILAGGFSTGELFF. This chain uses TRBV7-3 with TRBJ2-2, with TRBD1 matching over 8 bases. CDR3 length: 17 residues. Trimming at V came to 9 bases and at J to 4 bases, leaving 16 bases not matched to a gene. Germline V gene sequence: CDR1 SGHTA, CDR2 FQGTGA.

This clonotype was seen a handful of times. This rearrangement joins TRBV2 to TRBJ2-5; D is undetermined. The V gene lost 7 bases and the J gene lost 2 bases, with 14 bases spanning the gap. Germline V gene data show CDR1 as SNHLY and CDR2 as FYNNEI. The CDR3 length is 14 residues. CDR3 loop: CASTGSAIQETQYF. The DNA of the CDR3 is TGTGCCAGCACCGGATCGGCTATACAAGAGACCCAGTACTTC.

The CDR3: CSARQGGAYEQYF. CDR3 in DNA: TGCAGCGCTAGACAGGGGGGTGCCTACGAGCAGTACTTC. This chain links TRBV29-1 with TRBJ2-7, with TRBD1 matching over 9 bases. With 7 bases clipped from V and 2 bases from J, the junction kept 6 bases outside the gene matches. Looked up from germline, CDR1 is SQVTM and CDR2 is ANQGSEA. This CDR3 comprises 13 residues.

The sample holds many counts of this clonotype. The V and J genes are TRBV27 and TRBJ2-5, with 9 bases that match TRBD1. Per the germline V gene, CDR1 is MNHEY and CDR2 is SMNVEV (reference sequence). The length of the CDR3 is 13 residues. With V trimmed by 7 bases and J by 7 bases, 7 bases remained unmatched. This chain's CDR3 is CASTGQGLGTQYF. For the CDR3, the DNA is TGTGCCAGCACGGGACAGGGTTTAGGGACCCAGTACTTC.

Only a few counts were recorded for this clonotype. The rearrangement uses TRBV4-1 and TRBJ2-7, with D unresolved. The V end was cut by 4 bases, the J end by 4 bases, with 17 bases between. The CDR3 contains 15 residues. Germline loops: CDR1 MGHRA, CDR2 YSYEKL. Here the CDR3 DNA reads TGCGCCAGCAGCCGGAAAAAGATAGGGTTTTACGAGCAGTACTTC. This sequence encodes CASSRKKIGFYEQYF.

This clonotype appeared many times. The CDR3 DNA reads TGCAGCGTTAGTCGGGACAGGAGGAACACTGAAGCTTTCTTT. Translating it yields CSVSRDRRNTEAFF. The J gene is TRBJ1-1, the V gene TRBV29-1; 8 positions match TRBD1. Germline V CDR1 and CDR2: SQVTM, ANQGSEA. Losses at the gene ends were 5 bases for V and 1 base for J; bases not matched to a gene: 6. This CDR3 contains 14 residues.

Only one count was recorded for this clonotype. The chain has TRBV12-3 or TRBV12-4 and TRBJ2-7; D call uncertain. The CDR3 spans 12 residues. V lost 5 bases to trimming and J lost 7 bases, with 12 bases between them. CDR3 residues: CASSRVGNEQYF. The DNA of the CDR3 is TGTGCCAGCAGTAGGGTGGGCAATGAGCAGTACTTC.

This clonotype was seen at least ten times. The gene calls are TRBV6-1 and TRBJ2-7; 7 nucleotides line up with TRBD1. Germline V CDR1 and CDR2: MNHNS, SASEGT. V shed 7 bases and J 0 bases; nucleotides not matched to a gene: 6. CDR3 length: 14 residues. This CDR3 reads CASTWTGRSYEQYF. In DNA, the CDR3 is TGTGCCAGCACCTGGACAGGCCGCTCCTACGAGCAGTACTTC.

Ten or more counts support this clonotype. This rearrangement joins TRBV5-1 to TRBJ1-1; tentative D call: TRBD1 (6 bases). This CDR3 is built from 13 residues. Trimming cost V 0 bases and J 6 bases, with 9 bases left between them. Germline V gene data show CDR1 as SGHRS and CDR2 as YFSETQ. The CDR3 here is CASSLDRVAEAFF. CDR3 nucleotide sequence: TGCGCCAGCAGCTTGGACAGGGTCGCTGAAGCTTTCTTT.

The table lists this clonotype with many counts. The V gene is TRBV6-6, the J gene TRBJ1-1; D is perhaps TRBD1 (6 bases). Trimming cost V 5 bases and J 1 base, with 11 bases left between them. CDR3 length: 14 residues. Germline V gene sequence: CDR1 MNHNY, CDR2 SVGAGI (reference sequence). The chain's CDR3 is CASSATGKNTEAFF. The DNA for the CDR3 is TGTGCCAGCAGTGCGACAGGAAAGAACACTGAAGCTTTCTTT.

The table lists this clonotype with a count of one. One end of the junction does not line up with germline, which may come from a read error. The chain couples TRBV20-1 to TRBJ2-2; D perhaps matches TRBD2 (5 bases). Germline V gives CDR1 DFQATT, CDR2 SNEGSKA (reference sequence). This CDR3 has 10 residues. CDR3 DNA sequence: TGCAGTGCTCCTCCCGGGGAGCTGTTCTTT. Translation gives CSAPPGELFF.